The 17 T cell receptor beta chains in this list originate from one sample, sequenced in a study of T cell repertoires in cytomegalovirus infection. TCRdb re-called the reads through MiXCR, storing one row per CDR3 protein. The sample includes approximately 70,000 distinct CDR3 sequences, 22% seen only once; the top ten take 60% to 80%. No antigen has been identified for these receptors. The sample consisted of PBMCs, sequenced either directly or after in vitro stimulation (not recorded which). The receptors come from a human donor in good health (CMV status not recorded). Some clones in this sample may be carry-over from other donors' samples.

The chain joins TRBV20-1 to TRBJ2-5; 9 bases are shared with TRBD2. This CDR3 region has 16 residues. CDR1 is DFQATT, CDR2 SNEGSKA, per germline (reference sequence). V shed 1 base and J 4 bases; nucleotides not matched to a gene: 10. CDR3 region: CSARGTGTSRGETQYF. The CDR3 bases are TGCAGTGCTAGAGGTACCGGGACTAGCCGTGGAGAGACCCAGTACTTC.

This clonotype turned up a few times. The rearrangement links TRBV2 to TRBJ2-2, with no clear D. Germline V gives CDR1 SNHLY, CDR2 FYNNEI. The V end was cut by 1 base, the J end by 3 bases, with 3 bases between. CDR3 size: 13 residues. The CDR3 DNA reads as TGTGCCAGCAGTGAAGGGTACACCGGGGAGCTGTTTTTT. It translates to CASSEGYTGELFF.

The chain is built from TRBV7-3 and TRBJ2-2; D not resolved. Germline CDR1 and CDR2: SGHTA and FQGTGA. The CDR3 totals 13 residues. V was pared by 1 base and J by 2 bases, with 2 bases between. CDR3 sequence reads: CASSLINTGELFF. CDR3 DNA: TGTGCCAGCAGCTTAATCAACACCGGGGAGCTGTTTTTT.

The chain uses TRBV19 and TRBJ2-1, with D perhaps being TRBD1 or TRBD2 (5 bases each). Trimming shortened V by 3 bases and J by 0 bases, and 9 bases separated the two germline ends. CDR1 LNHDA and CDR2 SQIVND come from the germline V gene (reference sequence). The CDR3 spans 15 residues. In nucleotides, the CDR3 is TGTGCCAGTAGTATCGGGACGAGCTCCTACAATGAGCAGTTCTTC. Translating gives CASSIGTSSYNEQFF.

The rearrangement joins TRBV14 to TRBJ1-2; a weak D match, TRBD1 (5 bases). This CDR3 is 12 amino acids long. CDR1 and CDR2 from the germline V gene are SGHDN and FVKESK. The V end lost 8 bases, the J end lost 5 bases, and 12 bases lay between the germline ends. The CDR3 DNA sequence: TGTGCCAGCGCGAAGGGGCTTTATGGCTACACCTTC. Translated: CASAKGLYGYTF.

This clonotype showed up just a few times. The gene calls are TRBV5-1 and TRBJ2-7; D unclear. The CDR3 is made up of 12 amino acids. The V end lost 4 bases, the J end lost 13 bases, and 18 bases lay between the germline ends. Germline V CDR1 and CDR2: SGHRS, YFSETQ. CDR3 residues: CASSIPDRLVYF. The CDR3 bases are TGCGCCAGCAGCATCCCAGACCGGTTAGTATACTTC.

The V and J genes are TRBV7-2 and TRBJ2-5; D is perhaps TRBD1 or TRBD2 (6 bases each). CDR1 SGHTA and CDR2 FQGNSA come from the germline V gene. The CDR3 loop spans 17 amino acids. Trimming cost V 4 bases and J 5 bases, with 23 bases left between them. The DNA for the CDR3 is TGTGCCAGCAGCTCCCGACGTGGGGGGATGGGGGCGGAGACCCAGTACTTC. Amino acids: CASSSRRGGMGAETQYF. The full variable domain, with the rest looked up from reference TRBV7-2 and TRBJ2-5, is GAGVSQSPSNKVTEKGKDVELRCDPISGHTALYWYRQSLGQGLEFLIYFQGNSAPDKSGLPSDRFSAERTGGSVSTLTIQRTQQEDSAVYLCASSSRRGGMGAETQYFGPGTRLLVL.

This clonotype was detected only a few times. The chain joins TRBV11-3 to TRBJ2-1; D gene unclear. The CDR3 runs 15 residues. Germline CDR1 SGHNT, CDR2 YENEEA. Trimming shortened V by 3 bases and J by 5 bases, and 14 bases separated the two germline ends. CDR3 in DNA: TGTGCCAGCAGCTTTGACATCTGGATCCACAATGAGCAGTTCTTC. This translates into CASSFDIWIHNEQFF.

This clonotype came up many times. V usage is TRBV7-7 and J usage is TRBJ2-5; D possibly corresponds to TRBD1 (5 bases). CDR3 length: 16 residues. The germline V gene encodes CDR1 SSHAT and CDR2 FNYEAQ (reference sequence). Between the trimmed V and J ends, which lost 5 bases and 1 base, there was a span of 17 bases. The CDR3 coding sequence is TGTGCCAGCAGCCCAAACCCGGGCAGGGTCCAAGAGACCCAGTACTTC. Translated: CASSPNPGRVQETQYF.

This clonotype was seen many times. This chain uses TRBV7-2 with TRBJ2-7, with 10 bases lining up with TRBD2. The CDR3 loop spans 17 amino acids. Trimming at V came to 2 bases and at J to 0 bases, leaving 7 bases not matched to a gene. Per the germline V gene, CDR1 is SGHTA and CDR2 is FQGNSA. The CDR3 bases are TGTGCCAGCAGCTTACTCGGGACTAGCGTCATCTCCTACGAGCAGTACTTC. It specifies CASSLLGTSVISYEQYF.

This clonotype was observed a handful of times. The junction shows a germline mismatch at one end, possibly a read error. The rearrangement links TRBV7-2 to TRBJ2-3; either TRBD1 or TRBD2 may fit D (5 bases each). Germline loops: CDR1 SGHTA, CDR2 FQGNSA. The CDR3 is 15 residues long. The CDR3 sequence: CASNLKGTGTDTQYF. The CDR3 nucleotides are TGTGCCAGCAACTTAAAGGGGACCGGCACAGATACGCAGTATTTT.

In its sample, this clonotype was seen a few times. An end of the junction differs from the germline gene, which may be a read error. The CDR3 sequence: CASTIGAGADTQYF. CDR3 DNA sequence: TGTGCCAGTACTATAGGGGCGGGAGCAGATACGCAGTATTTT. The V and J genes are TRBV19 and TRBJ2-3; 7 bases map to TRBD2. The CDR3 runs to 14 residues. CDR1 LNHDA and CDR2 SQIVND come from the germline V gene (reference sequence).

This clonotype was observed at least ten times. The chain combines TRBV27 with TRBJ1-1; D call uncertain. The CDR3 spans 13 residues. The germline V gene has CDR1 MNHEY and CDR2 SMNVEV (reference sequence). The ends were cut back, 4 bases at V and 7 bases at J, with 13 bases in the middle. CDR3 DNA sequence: TGTGCCAGCAGTTCCTGGGGTGGACTTGAAGCTTTCTTT. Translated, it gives CASSSWGGLEAFF.

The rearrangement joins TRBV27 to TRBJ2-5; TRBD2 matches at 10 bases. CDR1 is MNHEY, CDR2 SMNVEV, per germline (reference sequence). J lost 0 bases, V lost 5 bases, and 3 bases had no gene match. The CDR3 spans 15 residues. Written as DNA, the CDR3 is TGTGCCAGCAGTGTGCTAGCGGGAGACCAAGAGACCCAGTACTTC. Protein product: CASSVLAGDQETQYF.

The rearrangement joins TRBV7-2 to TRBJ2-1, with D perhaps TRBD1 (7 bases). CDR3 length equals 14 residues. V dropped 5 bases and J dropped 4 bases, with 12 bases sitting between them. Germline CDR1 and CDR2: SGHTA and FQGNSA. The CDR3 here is CASSRDSGYNEQFF. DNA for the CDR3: TGTGCCAGCAGCCGGGACAGCGGGTACAATGAGCAGTTCTTC.

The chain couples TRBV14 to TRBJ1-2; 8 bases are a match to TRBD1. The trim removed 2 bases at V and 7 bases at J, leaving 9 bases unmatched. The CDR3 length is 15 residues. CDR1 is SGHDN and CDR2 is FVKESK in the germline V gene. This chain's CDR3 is CASSQKGQGRGGYTF. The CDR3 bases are TGTGCCAGCAGCCAAAAAGGACAGGGACGGGGTGGCTACACCTTC.

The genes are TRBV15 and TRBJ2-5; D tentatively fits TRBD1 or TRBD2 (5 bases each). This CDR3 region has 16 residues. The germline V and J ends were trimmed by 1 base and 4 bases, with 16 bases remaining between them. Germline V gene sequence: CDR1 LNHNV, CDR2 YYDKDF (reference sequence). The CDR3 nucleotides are TGTGCCACCAGCAGAGTCACTCCGGGGACGGGAGAGACCCAGTACTTC. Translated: CATSRVTPGTGETQYF.